Each of the 16 T cell receptor beta chains below was sequenced from the same sample in a study of T-cell reconstitution after alpha-beta-depleted transplantation in children (TCRdb year 2016). The library was prepared using PCR. Data came from an Illumina HiSeq 2500. TCR libraries were prepared with molecular barcoding, using unique molecular identifiers to normalize TCRbeta repertoire quantification. The public reads were reprocessed in TCRdb via fastp at Q25 and MiXCR, keeping in-frame beta chains. Duplicate CDR3 protein sequences are folded into a single record with the most common DNA and genes. The sample table lists fewer than 750,000 distinct CDR3 sequences, about 23% of them with a count of one. In total, the top ten clones hold around an eighth of the sample. In the paper's terms, the treatment or condition label means: allogeneic hematopoietic cell transplantation with graft depleted of TCRalphabeta T cells and CD19 B cells.

The sample in question was PBMCs, mostly from graft donor cells, obtained 360 days after TCRalphabeta/CD19-depleted stem cell transplant. These receptors were obtained from a boy under two years old who had a stem cell transplant for acute myeloid leukemia, so the T cells may come from the graft donor.

The V call is TRBV20-1, the J call TRBJ1-1, with D maybe TRBD1 (5 bases). Trimming took off 3 bases at V and 1 base at J, with 18 bases between the two ends. This CDR3 has 16 residues. In germline, CDR1 is DFQATT, CDR2 SNEGSKA (reference sequence). The CDR3 reads CSASWAGTGKNTEAFF. Written as DNA, the CDR3 is TGCAGTGCTAGTTGGGCCGGGACGGGGAAGAACACTGAAGCTTTCTTT.

This rearrangement joins TRBV12-3 or TRBV12-4 to TRBJ1-5; D is perhaps TRBD1 (5 bases). This CDR3 contains 14 residues. V was clipped by 5 bases and J by 0 bases, with 8 bases between them. DNA of the CDR3: TGTGCCAGCAGTCACGACAGTAGCAATCAGCCCCAGCATTTT. Its translation is CASSHDSSNQPQHF.

This clonotype was detected only a few times. This rearrangement joins TRBV12-3 or TRBV12-4 to TRBJ2-6; 10 bases match TRBD1. The CDR3 is 19 amino acids. Trimming cost V 1 base and J 2 bases; bases outside gene matches: 8. The CDR3 DNA is TGTGCCAGCAGTTTAGTACCGGGACAGGGGACCCCTGGGGCCAACGTCCTGACTTTC. Amino acids: CASSLVPGQGTPGANVLTF.

This clonotype has only a few counts. The chain employs TRBV29-1 and TRBJ1-1; maybe TRBD1 (5 bases). The CDR3 length is 12 residues. Deletions cut 7 bases from V and 4 bases from J, with 13 bases between. Germline V gives CDR1 SQVTM, CDR2 ANQGSEA. CDR3 coding DNA: TGCAGCGGGGGGGGAGGCGGCACTGAAGCTTTCTTT. Its protein product is CSGGGGGTEAFF.

The chain is built from TRBV5-1 and TRBJ2-3; D is possibly TRBD2 (7 bases). This CDR3 has 18 amino acids. Trimming stripped 0 bases from V and 1 base from J, with 18 bases between. Germline V CDR1 and CDR2: SGHRS, YFSETQ. CDR3 amino acids: CASSLAGGPSLGTDTQYF. The CDR3 DNA sequence: TGCGCCAGCAGCTTGGCCGGGGGGCCTTCTCTAGGCACAGATACGCAGTATTTT.

This clonotype showed up just a few times. V usage is TRBV6-7 and J usage is TRBJ2-1; weak D call: TRBD1 (5 bases). TRBV6-7 qualifies as an ORF whose function is uncertain. There are 14 residues in the CDR3. Trimming took 0 bases from V and 8 from J, leaving 11 bases between them. The CDR3 nucleotides are TGTGCCAGCAGTTACTCGATATACAGGCATGAGCAGTTCTTC. As protein: CASSYSIYRHEQFF.

This clonotype was picked up many times. The chain has TRBV12-3 or TRBV12-4 and TRBJ2-3; unclear D gene. The CDR3 spans 14 residues. Trimming left V 7 bases short and J 0 bases short, with 11 bases between. The CDR3 coding sequence is TGTGCCAGCACCCTAAGCGAGAGCACAGATACGCAGTATTTT. Translating gives CASTLSESTDTQYF.

This clonotype was picked up a small number of times. V usage is TRBV20-1 and J usage is TRBJ2-7, with 7 nucleotides matching TRBD1. The CDR3 is made up of 16 amino acids. Germline CDR1 and CDR2: DFQATT and SNEGSKA (reference sequence). V shed 4 bases and J 3 bases; nucleotides not matched to a gene: 15. CDR3 coding DNA: TGCAGTGCTATGGGCCTGACGAAGGGACAGTTCTACGAGCAGTACGTC. Translation gives CSAMGLTKGQFYEQYV.

The CDR3 region is CSADDSYEQYV. The CDR3 region has the DNA TGCAGTGCTGACGATAGCTACGAGCAGTACGTC. The chain carries TRBV20-1 and TRBJ2-7; no definite D call. With 5 bases removed from V and 3 bases from J, the gap between germline ends came to 8 bases. CDR3 size: 11 residues. The germline CDR1 and CDR2 sequences are DFQATT and SNEGSKA (reference sequence).

The chain employs TRBV10-1 and TRBJ2-3; TRBD1 matches 9 bases. Germline V CDR1 and CDR2: WNHNN, SYGVQD (reference sequence). The CDR3 has 15 amino acids. The J segment lost 4 bases and the V segment lost 5 bases, leaving 7 bases of the junction unmatched. The CDR3: CASSKDRGRADTQYF. In DNA, the CDR3 is TGCGCCAGCAGTAAGGACAGGGGCAGGGCAGATACGCAGTATTTT.

This clonotype has just a few counts. The chain is built from TRBV20-1 and TRBJ2-1; 7 nucleotides agree with TRBD1. In germline, CDR1 is DFQATT, CDR2 SNEGSKA (reference sequence). This CDR3 comprises 15 residues. V was clipped by 1 base and J by 3 bases; unmatched bases: 6. The CDR3 region has the DNA TGCAGTGCTAGAGTGCTGACAGGGTTCTACAATGAGCAGTTCTTC. Translated: CSARVLTGFYNEQFF.

This clonotype was found a few times. V usage is TRBV6-1 and J usage is TRBJ2-2; D may correspond to TRBD1 or TRBD2 (5 bases each). CDR1 MNHNS and CDR2 SASEGT come from the germline V gene. Trimming removed 7 bases from V and 2 bases from J, with 17 bases in between. The CDR3 extends over 16 amino acids. Here the CDR3 reads CASNNAGTTNTGELFF. CDR3 DNA sequence: TGTGCCAGCAACAACGCCGGGACGACTAACACCGGGGAGCTGTTTTTT.

Many counts were recorded for this clonotype. The V and J genes are TRBV6-2 or TRBV6-3 and TRBJ1-2; tentative D call: TRBD1 (5 bases). CDR3 length: 13 amino acids. V gave up 6 bases and J gave up 3 bases, with 11 bases separating them. Germline V gene data show CDR1 as MNHEY and CDR2 as SVGEGT. CDR3 residues: CASSLGPYYGYTF. As DNA, the CDR3 is TGTGCCAGCAGCTTGGGACCATACTATGGCTACACCTTC.

This clonotype was observed a handful of times. J is TRBJ2-1 and V is TRBV12-3 or TRBV12-4; TRBD2 matches 9 bases. V trimming: 3 bases; J trimming: 6 bases; junction bases outside the gene matches: 3. CDR3 length: 14 residues. Here the CDR3 DNA reads TGTGCCAGCAGTTTCGGGACTAGCCGCAATGAGCAGTTCTTC. Its protein product is CASSFGTSRNEQFF.

This chain uses TRBV30 with TRBJ2-2; 10 nucleotides align to TRBD2. The CDR3 is made up of 12 amino acids. Germline V gives CDR1 GTSNPN, CDR2 SVGIG (reference sequence). V was pared by 8 bases and J by 4 bases, with 1 base of the junction left unmatched. The CDR3 here is CARLAGTGELFF. The CDR3 nucleotides read TGTGCCAGACTAGCGGGCACCGGGGAGCTGTTTTTT.

In its sample, this clonotype was seen many times. V gene TRBV4-3 combines with J gene TRBJ2-3; 8 nucleotides match TRBD1. Trimming took 2 bases from V and 2 from J; bases not matched to a gene: 6. CDR3 size: 16 residues. Germline CDR1 and CDR2: LGHNA and YSLEER. The CDR3 coding sequence is TGCGCCAGCAGCCAATCCTACAGGGGGACCACAGATACGCAGTATTTT. This encodes CASSQSYRGTTDTQYF.